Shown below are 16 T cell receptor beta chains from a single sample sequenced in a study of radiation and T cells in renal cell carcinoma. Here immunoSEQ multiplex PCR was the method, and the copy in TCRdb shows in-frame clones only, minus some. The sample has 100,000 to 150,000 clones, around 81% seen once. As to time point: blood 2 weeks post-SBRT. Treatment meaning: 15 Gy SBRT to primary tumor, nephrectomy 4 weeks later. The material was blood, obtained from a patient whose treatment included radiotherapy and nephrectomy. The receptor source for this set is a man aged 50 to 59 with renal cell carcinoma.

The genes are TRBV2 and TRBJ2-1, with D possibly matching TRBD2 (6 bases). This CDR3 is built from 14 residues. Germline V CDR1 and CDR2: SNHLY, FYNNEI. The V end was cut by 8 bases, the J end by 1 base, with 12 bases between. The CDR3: CASGGRQSYNEQFF. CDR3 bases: TGTGCCAGCGGGGGGAGACAATCCTACAATGAGCAGTTCTTC. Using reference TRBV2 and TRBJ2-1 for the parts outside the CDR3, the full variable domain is EPEVTQTPSHQVTQMGQEVILRCVPISNHLYFYWYRQILGQKVEFLVSFYNNEISEKSEIFDDQFSVERPDGSNFTLKIRSTKLEDSAMYFCASGGRQSYNEQFFGPGTRLTVL.

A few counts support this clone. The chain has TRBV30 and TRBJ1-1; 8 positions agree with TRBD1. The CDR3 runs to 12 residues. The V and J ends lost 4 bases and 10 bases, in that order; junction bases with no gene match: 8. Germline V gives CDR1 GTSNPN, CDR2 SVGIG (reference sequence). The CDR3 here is CAWMPWTGTAFF. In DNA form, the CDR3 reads TGTGCCTGGATGCCCTGGACAGGGACAGCTTTCTTT.

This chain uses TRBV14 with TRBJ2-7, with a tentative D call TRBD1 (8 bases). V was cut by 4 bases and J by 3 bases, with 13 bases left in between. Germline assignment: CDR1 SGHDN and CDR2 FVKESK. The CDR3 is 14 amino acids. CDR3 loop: CASSPTGGDYEQYF. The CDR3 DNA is TGTGCCAGCAGCCCCACAGGGGGGGACTACGAGCAGTACTTC.

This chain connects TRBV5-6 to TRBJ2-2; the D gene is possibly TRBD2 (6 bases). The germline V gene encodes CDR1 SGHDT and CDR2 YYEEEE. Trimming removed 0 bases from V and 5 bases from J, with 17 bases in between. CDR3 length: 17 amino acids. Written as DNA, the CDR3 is TGTGCCAGCAGCTTGGCAGGTCTCGGGCGGGGAACCGGGGAGCTGTTTTTT. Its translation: CASSLAGLGRGTGELFF.

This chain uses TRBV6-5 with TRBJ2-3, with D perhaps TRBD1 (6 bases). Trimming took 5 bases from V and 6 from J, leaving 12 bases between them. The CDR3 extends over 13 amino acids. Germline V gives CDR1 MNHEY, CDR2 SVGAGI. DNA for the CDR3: TGTGCCAGCAGTACGGACAGTCCCGATACGCAGTATTTT. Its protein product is CASSTDSPDTQYF.

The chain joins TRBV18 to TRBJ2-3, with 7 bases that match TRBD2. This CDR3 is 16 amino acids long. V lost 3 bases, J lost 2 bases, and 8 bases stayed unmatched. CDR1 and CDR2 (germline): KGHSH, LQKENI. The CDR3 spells CASSPQLATNTDTQYF. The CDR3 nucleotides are TGTGCCAGCTCACCCCAACTAGCGACAAACACAGATACGCAGTATTTT. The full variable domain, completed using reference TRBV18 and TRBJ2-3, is NAGVMQNPRHLVRRRGQEARLRCSPMKGHSHVYWYRQLPEEGLKFMVYLQKENIIDESGMPKERFSAEFPKEGPSILRIQQVVRGDSAAYFCASSPQLATNTDTQYFGPGTRLTVL.

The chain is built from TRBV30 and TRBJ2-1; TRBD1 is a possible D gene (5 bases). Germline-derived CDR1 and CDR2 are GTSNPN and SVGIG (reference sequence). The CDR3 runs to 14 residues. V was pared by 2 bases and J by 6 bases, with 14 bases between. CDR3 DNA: TGTGCCTGGAGTCGTAAGGGGTCCATCAATGAGCAGTTCTTC. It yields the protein CAWSRKGSINEQFF.

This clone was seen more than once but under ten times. DNA for the CDR3: TGTGCCAGCAGTTTGGTTGGCGGTTTGGCCCCTGAGCAGTTCTTC. Amino acids: CASSLVGGLAPEQFF. The chain recombines TRBV28 with TRBJ2-1; D not resolved. Looked up from germline, CDR1 is MDHEN and CDR2 is SYDVKM. With 3 bases removed from V and 9 bases from J, the gap between germline ends came to 18 bases. The CDR3 length is 15 residues.

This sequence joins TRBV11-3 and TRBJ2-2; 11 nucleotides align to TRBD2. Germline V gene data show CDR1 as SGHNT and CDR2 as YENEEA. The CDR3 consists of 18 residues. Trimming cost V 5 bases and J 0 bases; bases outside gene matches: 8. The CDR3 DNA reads TGTGCCAGCAGCGTCCTAGCGGGGGGCGCCTCGAACACCGGGGAGCTGTTTTTT. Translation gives CASSVLAGGASNTGELFF.

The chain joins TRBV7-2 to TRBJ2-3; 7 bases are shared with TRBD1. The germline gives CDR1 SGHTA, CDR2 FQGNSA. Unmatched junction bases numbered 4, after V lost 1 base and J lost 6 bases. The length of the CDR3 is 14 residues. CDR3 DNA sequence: TGTGCCAGCAGCTTAGGGGGACAGTCGGATACGCAGTATTTT. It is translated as CASSLGGQSDTQYF. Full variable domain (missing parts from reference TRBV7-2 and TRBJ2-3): GAGVSQSPSNKVTEKGKDVELRCDPISGHTALYWYRQSLGQGLEFLIYFQGNSAPDKSGLPSDRFSAERTGGSVSTLTIQRTQQEDSAVYLCASSLGGQSDTQYFGPGTRLTVL.

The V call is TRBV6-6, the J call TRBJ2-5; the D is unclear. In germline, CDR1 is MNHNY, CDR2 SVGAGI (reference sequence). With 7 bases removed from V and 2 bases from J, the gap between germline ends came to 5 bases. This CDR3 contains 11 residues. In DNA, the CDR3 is TGTGCCAGCACCGCTCAAGAGACCCAGTACTTC. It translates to CASTAQETQYF.

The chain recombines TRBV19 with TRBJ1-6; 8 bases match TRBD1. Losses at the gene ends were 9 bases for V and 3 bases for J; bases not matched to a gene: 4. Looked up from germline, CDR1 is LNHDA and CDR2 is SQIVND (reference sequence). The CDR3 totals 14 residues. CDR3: CASGDRHYNSPLHF. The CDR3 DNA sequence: TGTGCCAGCGGGGACAGGCACTATAATTCACCCCTCCACTTT. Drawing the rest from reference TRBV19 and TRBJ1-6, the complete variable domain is DGGITQSPKYLFRKEGQNVTLSCEQNLNHDAMYWYRQDPGQGLRLIYYSQIVNDFQKGDIAEGYSVSREKKESFPLTVTSAQKNPTAFYLCASGDRHYNSPLHFGNGTRLTVT.

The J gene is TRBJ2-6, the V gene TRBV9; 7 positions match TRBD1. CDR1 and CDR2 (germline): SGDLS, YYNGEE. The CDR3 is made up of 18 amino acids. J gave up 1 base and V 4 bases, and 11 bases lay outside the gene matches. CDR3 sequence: CASSPRQGGASGANVLTF. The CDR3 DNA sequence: TGTGCCAGCAGCCCCCGACAGGGTGGGGCTTCTGGGGCCAACGTCCTGACTTTC.

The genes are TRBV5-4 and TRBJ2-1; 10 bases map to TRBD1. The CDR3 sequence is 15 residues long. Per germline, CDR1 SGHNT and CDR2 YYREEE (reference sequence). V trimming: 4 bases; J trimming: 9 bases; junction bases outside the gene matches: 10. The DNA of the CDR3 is TGTGCCAGCAGCACCGGGACAGGGGTCGTTGGTGAGCAGTTCTTC. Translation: CASSTGTGVVGEQFF. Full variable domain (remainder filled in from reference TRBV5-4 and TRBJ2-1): ETGVTQSPTHLIKTRGQQVTLRCSSQSGHNTVSWYQQALGQGPQFIFQYYREEENGRGNFPPRFSGLQFPNYSSELNVNALELDDSALYLCASSTGTGVVGEQFFGPGTRLTVL.

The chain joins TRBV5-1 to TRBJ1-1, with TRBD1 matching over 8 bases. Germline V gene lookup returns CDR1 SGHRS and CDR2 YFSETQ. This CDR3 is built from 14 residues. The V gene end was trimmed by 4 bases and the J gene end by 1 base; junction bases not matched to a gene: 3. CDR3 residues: CASSNQGANTEAFF. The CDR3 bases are TGCGCCAGCAGCAATCAGGGGGCGAACACTGAAGCTTTCTTT.

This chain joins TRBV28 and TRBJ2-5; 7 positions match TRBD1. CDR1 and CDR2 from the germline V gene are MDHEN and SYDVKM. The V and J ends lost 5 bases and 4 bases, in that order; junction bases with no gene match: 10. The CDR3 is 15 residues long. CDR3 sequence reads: CASSPRDRLRETQYF. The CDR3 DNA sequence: TGTGCCAGCAGTCCACGGGACAGATTAAGAGAGACCCAGTACTTC.